This record covers a single T cell receptor (beta chain). The antigen remains unidentified. TCRdb ran MiXCR on the reads and lists one entry per CDR3 protein. The sample records approximately 990,000 distinct CDR3 sequences, less than 35% being singletons. This record belongs to a study of T cell repertoires in cytomegalovirus infection. General observations from the study: CMV-specific TCR beta clonotypes restricted by HLA-C were the ones dominating the ex vivo response.

The germline gives CDR1 SGHRS, CDR2 YFSETQ. Trimming took 4 bases from V and 3 from J; bases not matched to a gene: 6. CDR3 length: 15 amino acids. The TCR originated in a human donor in good health (CMV status not recorded). Some clones in this sample may be carry-over from other donors' samples. Specimen: cultured CD8+ T cells from PBMCs, collected from culture after CMV antigen stimulation. V is TRBV5-1 and J is TRBJ2-7, with 11 bases aligning to TRBD1. CDR3 DNA sequence: TGCGCCAGCAGCAATCCGGGACAGGGGGTCTACGAGCAGTACTTC. This sequence encodes CASSNPGQGVYEQYF.